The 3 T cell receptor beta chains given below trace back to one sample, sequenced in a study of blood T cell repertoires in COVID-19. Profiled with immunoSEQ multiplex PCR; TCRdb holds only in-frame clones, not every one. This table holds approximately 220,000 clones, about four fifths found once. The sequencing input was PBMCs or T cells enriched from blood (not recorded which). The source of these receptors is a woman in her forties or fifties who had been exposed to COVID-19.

The CDR3 DNA is TGTGCCAGCAGCTTTACCGGGACAGCCGGAAACACCATATATTTT. This translates into CASSFTGTAGNTIYF. The chain joins TRBV7-8 to TRBJ1-3, with TRBD1 matching 7 bases. This CDR3 is 15 amino acids long. Germline lookup yields CDR1 SGHVS and CDR2 FQNEAQ. Trimming took 3 bases from V and 4 from J; bases not matched to a gene: 6.

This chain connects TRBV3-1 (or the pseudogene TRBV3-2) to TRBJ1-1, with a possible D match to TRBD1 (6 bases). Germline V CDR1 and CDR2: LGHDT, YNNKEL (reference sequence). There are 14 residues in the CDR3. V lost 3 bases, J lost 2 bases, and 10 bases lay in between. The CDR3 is CASSHTTGNTEAFF. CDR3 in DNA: TGTGCCAGCAGCCACACGACAGGAAACACTGAAGCTTTCTTT.

The CDR3 loop is CASAGGGVGLNEQFF. The CDR3, as DNA: TGTGCCAGCGCGGGGGGGGGTGTGGGTTTAAATGAGCAGTTCTTC. The rearrangement joins TRBV28 to TRBJ2-1; 9 bases match TRBD2. Germline CDR1 reads MDHEN; CDR2 reads SYDVKM. The CDR3 totals 15 residues. V lost 8 bases, J lost 7 bases, and 12 bases stayed unmatched.